The 2 T cell receptor beta chains given below trace back to one sample, sequenced in a study of T cells in Graves' hyperthyroidism and ophthalmopathy. Amplified regions were TCR beta CDR3 sequences from RNA transcripts. In the first-round RT-PCR of the TCR CDR3, the HTBI primer set was used. TCRdb called the multiplex PCR reads again in MiXCR, with one record for every CDR3 protein. The table includes 500,000 to 600,000 distinct CDR3 sequences, about 20% detected once. Sequenced: blood. The source is a man aged 40-49 years with Graves' ophthalmopathy.

This clonotype was observed at least ten times. The CDR3 reads CASSRRADTQYF. In DNA form, the CDR3 reads TGTGCCAGCAGTAGACGGGCAGATACGCAGTATTTT. This chain uses TRBV6-1 with TRBJ2-3; no definite D call. The CDR3 covers 12 residues. In germline, CDR1 is MNHNS, CDR2 SASEGT. V lost 5 bases and J 4 bases, leaving 7 bases between the germline ends.

The sample holds a few counts of this clonotype. This chain connects TRBV30 to TRBJ2-2; no clear D gene. CDR3 length equals 14 residues. Trimming took off 3 bases at V and 4 bases at J, with 12 bases between the two ends. Per the germline V gene, CDR1 is GTSNPN and CDR2 is SVGIG (reference sequence). For the CDR3, the DNA is TGTGCCTGGAGGATTAGCACACTCACCGGGGAGCTGTTTTTT. Residues: CAWRISTLTGELFF.